In this sample, the clone carrying this T cell receptor (beta chain) turned up many times. Antigen specificity is unknown. This record comes from a study of Graves' ophthalmopathy and Graves' hyperthyroidism. The overall study: No ophthalmopathy within 18 months of follow-up signified stable hyperthyroidism. Study outcomes and limitations: The model forecast ophthalmopathy progression, reaching roughly 71% sensitivity and 72% to 75% specificity. Blood was where most expanded thyroid clonotypes above 0.001 frequency also turned up.

Amplification targeted the TCR beta CDR3 regions, with RNA transcripts as the source material. After a first-round RT-PCR with HTBI primers, a second-round multiplex PCR was run. Each CDR3 protein is one row after TCRdb ran MiXCR on the multiplex PCR reads. The sample includes over a million distinct CDR3 sequences, roughly 35% seen only once; the top ten take over 8.5%. Exclusion covered patients with other autoimmune diseases or uncontrolled infections (as well as pregnancy or lactation). The germline V gene has CDR1 SQVTM and CDR2 ANQGSEA. The V and J ends lost 6 bases and 7 bases, in that order; junction bases with no gene match: 8. The CDR3 extends over 13 amino acids.

The chain links TRBV29-1 to TRBJ2-2; TRBD1 agrees at 7 bases. The source is an adult man with Graves' hyperthyroidism. Sequencing input: peripheral blood or thyroid tissue (not recorded which). The CDR3: CSVNRGLVGELFF. The CDR3 DNA reads as TGCAGCGTAAACAGGGGTTTGGTCGGGGAGCTGTTTTTT.